This is a list of T cell receptor beta chains from one sample in a study of cytomegalovirus exposure and HLA in healthy donors. Clones were read by immunoSEQ multiplex PCR, and TCRdb kept only the in-frame ones, dropping some. The sample carries around 150,000 clones, roughly 71% recorded once. Sequenced input: PBMCs. These receptors were collected from a male donor in good health and CMV-seropositive. Each CDR3 is given with its conserved first and last residue. The order of the fields is clone size, V gene, J gene, D gene, CDR3 DNA, CDR3 protein. A D gene is named only where the DNA matches it firmly. Size values are once, few and many counts, or a class for expanded clones, and some rows have none.

>.|TRBV4-1|TRBJ1-1|.
TGCGCCAGCAGCCAATATGACTCGCGGAACACTGAAGCTTTCTTT
CASSQYDSRNTEAFF
>.|TRBV9|TRBJ1-2|.
TGTGCCAGCAGTACCCCGAAGGGAGGGCCTACCTATGGCTACACCTTC
CASSTPKGGPTYGYTF
>.|TRBV18|TRBJ2-1|TRBD1
TGTGCCAGCTCAGCACTCGGAGGACAGGGGCTCAATGAGCAGTTCTTC
CASSALGGQGLNEQFF
>.|TRBV7-8|TRBJ2-7|TRBD2
TGTGCCAGCAGCTTAGGGGGACTAGGGGAGCAGTACTTC
CASSLGGLGEQYF
>few|TRBV28|TRBJ1-1|.
TGTGCCAGCATTACAGGTGTGAACACTGAAGCTTTCTTT
CASITGVNTEAFF
>.|TRBV5-4|TRBJ2-2|.
TGTGCCAGCAGCTTGGTGGGTTGGCGGGGCGACACCGGGGAGCTGTTTTTT
CASSLVGWRGDTGELFF
>few|TRBV29-1|TRBJ1-1|.
TGCAGCGTTGAAGGCAGAAGGGGAACTGAAGCTTTCTTT
CSVEGRRGTEAFF
>once|TRBV18|TRBJ1-1|TRBD1
TGTGCCAGCTCACCACCCCCCGGGACAGGGGGCACTGAAGCTTTCTTT
CASSPPPGTGGTEAFF
>.|TRBV5-6|TRBJ2-7|TRBD1
TGTGCCAGCAGCTATTGGGACAGGATCTACGAGCAGTACTTC
CASSYWDRIYEQYF
>.|TRBV5-8|TRBJ2-2|.
TGTGCCAGCAGCTTGGGCCTAGGCAACGGGGAGCTGTTTTTT
CASSLGLGNGELFF
>.|TRBV11-2|TRBJ1-1|.
TGTGCCAGCAGCCCCCAGAGGGAGGGGAACACTGAAGCTTTCTTT
CASSPQREGNTEAFF
>once|TRBV30|TRBJ2-3|TRBD2
TGTGCCTGGAGTGTATGGGGCAGCCTAGCGGGGGACACAGATACGCAGTATTTT
CAWSVWGSLAGDTDTQYF
>.|TRBV7-8|TRBJ2-1|.
TGTGCCAGCAGCCCTTTGGGGGGGGGCGGTGAGCAGTTCTTC
CASSPLGGGGEQFF
>once|TRBV4-1|TRBJ2-7|TRBD2
TGCGCCAGCAGCCCTTCCCCCGGAAGCGGGGGTGCTTCCTACGAGCAGTACTTC
CASSPSPGSGGASYEQYF
>.|TRBV7-2|TRBJ2-1|.
TGTGCCAGCAGCCTTCAGCGGATATACAATGAGCAGTTCTTC
CASSLQRIYNEQFF
>.|TRBV30|TRBJ2-3|TRBD1
TGTGCCTGGACCGGGACAGGAGGCACAGATACGCAGTATTTT
CAWTGTGGTDTQYF
>.|TRBV7-6|TRBJ1-4|.
TGTGCCAGCAGCCCAAGAGGGGGGGTAACTAATGAAAAACTGTTTTTT
CASSPRGGVTNEKLFF
>few|TRBV5-4|TRBJ2-7|TRBD1
TGTGCCAGCAGTTGGCCGGGACAGGGCGTATACGAGCAGTACTTC
CASSWPGQGVYEQYF
>.|TRBV5-1|TRBJ2-3|.
TGCGCCAGCAGCTTGGTGGGGGCCACAGATACGCAGTATTTT
CASSLVGATDTQYF
>.|TRBV28|TRBJ1-2|.
TGTGCCAGCAGTTTACGACCCCCAGAGGTTAACTATGGCTACACCTTC
CASSLRPPEVNYGYTF
>few|TRBV19|TRBJ1-5|TRBD1
TGTGCCAGTAGCCCCCCGGGACAGGGAGACAGCAATCAGCCCCAGCATTTT
CASSPPGQGDSNQPQHF
>.|TRBV19|TRBJ2-1|.
TGTGCCAGTAGTGTTCGGGGTCGGTACAATGAGCAGTTCTTC
CASSVRGRYNEQFF
>few|TRBV2|TRBJ2-1|TRBD2
TGTGCCAGCAGACTACTAGCGGGGGGGGGAGATGAGCAGTTCTTC
CASRLLAGGGDEQFF
>.|TRBV23-1|TRBJ2-5|.
TGCGCCAGCAGTCTTATCCTAGTACGAGGGAGGCAAGAGACCCAGTACTTC
CASSLILVRGRQETQYF
>few|TRBV13|TRBJ2-5|TRBD1
TGTGCCAGCAGCCCCCACCAGGGGGAACAAGAGACCCAGTACTTC
CASSPHQGEQETQYF
>.|TRBV6-6|TRBJ1-5|TRBD1
TGTGCCAGCAGACCGGGACAGGGACATCAGCCCCAGCATTTT
CASRPGQGHQPQHF
>.|TRBV19|TRBJ1-3|TRBD1
TGTGCCAGTAGTGGGACAGGGGCCAGCTCTGGAAACACCATATATTTT
CASSGTGASSGNTIYF
>.|TRBV9|TRBJ2-2|TRBD2
TGTGCCAGCAGCGGACTAGCGGGGACCGGGGAGCTGTTTTTT
CASSGLAGTGELFF
>few|TRBV2|TRBJ2-7|.
TGTGCCAGCAACCCCCAGGGATCCCACTACGAGCAGTACTTC
CASNPQGSHYEQYF
>.|TRBV18|TRBJ2-7|.
TGTGCCAGCTCCCCAGGGCCCAGTTACTACGAGCAGTACTTC
CASSPGPSYYEQYF
>.|TRBV11-3|TRBJ1-1|.
TGTGCCAGCAGCTTAGGAGAGAACACTGAAGCTTTCTTT
CASSLGENTEAFF
>.|TRBV6-5|TRBJ1-2|.
TGTGCCAGCAGTTACCCGACAGCTAACTATGGCTACACCTTC
CASSYPTANYGYTF
>.|TRBV2|TRBJ1-1|.
TGTGCCAGCAGTGGAGGCAGACAGGAACTAGGGGCTTTCTTT
CASSGGRQELGAFF
>.|TRBV29-1|TRBJ2-2|TRBD2
TGCAGCGGGGGGACTAGCGGGGTAACCGGGGAGCTGTTTTTT
CSGGTSGVTGELFF
>.|TRBV9|TRBJ2-5|.
TGTGCCAGCAGCTCTGGCGGGGACTCCCAAGAGACCCAGTACTTC
CASSSGGDSQETQYF
>few|TRBV10-3|TRBJ1-1|.
TGTGCCATCAGTGTGAGGGAGGCAGGGTCCACTGAAGCTTTCTTT
CAISVREAGSTEAFF
>few|TRBV2|TRBJ1-1|.
TGTGCCAGCGGTGAGGGGGGGGTTGTGAACACTGAAGCTTTCTTT
CASGEGGVVNTEAFF
>.|TRBV5-1|TRBJ2-7|TRBD2
TGCGCCAGCAGCGCGGGACTAGCGGGGGGCCTAGGCTACGAGCAGTACTTC
CASSAGLAGGLGYEQYF
>many|TRBV5-4|TRBJ2-1|.
TGTGCCAGCAGCTCACTAGGGAGTGGCAATGAGCAGTTCTTC
CASSSLGSGNEQFF
>.|TRBV29-1|TRBJ1-2|.
TGCAGCGTTGGTTGGGCCGGGGGGGGTGGCTACACCTTC
CSVGWAGGGGYTF
>.|TRBV6-5|TRBJ1-5|.
TGTGCCAGCAGTGGCCCGACAGCCAATCAGCCCCAGCATTTT
CASSGPTANQPQHF
>.|TRBV30|TRBJ1-6|TRBD1
TGTGCCTGGGGACAGGTTTCCTATAATTCACCCCTCCACTTT
CAWGQVSYNSPLHF
>.|TRBV7-9|TRBJ2-7|.
TGTGCCAGCAGCTTACAGGGATACGAGCAGTACTTC
CASSLQGYEQYF
>.|TRBV6-5|TRBJ2-4|TRBD2
TGTGCCAGCAGTCATCTAGCGGGGGGGCATATTCAGTACTTC
CASSHLAGGHIQYF
>once|TRBV25-1|TRBJ2-1|.
TGTGCCAGCAGTGAGAGGTTCAATGAGCAGTTCTTC
CASSERFNEQFF
>.|TRBV4-3|TRBJ1-1|.
TGCGCCAGCAGCCAAGATCCGGGAGGGAATCGGAACACTGAAGCTTTCTTT
CASSQDPGGNRNTEAFF
>.|TRBV19|TRBJ2-1|TRBD2
TGTGCCAGTAGTATACCAGCGGGGAATGAGCAGTTCTTC
CASSIPAGNEQFF
>.|TRBV6-9|TRBJ1-2|TRBD1
TGTGCCAGCAGTCCGATACAGGGGATTTACTATGGCTACACCTTC
CASSPIQGIYYGYTF
>.|TRBV4-1|TRBJ2-5|.
TGCGCCAGCAGCCAAGGGCAGCAAGAGACCCAGTACTTC
CASSQGQQETQYF